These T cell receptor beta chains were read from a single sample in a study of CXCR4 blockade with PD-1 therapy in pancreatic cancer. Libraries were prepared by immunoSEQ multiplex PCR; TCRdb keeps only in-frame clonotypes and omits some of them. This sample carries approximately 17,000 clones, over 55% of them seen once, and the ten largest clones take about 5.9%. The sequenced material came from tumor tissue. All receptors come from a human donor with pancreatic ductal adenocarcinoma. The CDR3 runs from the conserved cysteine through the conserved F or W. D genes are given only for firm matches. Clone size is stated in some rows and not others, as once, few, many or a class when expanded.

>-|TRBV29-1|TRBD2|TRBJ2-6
TGCAGCGCCCTACCGAGCGGGAGGGCTGGGGCCAACGTCCTGACTTTC
CSALPSGRAGANVLTF
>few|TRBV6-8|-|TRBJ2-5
TGTGCCAGCAGTTACTCGCGACAAATTAAAGAGACCCAGTACTTC
CASSYSRQIKETQYF
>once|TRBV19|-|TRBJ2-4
TGTGCCAGTAGTCAGGGGGGGGCCAAAAACATTCAGTACTTC
CASSQGGAKNIQYF
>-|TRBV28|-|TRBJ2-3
TGTGCCAGCAGTTTAAGCAGCACAGATACGCAGTATTTT
CASSLSSTDTQYF
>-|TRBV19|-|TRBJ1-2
TGTGCCAGCTACACAGGGTGGGATGGTTACACCTTC
CASYTGWDGYTF
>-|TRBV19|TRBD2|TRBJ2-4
TGTGCCAGTAGGCCCGGGACTAGCGGAGTGGGGGGAGCCAAAAACATTCAGTACTTC
CASRPGTSGVGGAKNIQYF
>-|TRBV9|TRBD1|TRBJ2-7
TGTGCCAGCAGCGTAGGACAGGGCATCGCCTACGAGCAGTACTTC
CASSVGQGIAYEQYF
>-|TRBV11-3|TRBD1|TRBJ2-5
TGTGCCAGCAGCTTAATGAGGGGGCAGGAGACCCAGTACTTC
CASSLMRGQETQYF
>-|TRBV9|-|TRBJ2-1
TGTGCCAGCAGCGTAGGGTTGGGGCTAGGCCACAATGAGCAGTTCTTC
CASSVGLGLGHNEQFF
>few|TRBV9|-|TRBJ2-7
TGTGCCAGCAGTGAAGCGGCCTTTACCCACGAGCAGTACTTC
CASSEAAFTHEQYF
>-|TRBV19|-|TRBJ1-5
TGTGCCAGTAGTGGGAACCGTGATCAGCCCCAGCATTTT
CASSGNRDQPQHF
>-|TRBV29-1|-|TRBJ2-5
TGCAGCGGATGGGGAGGAGGGTACCAAGAGACCCAGTACTTC
CSGWGGGYQETQYF
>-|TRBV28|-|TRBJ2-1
TGTACCAGTTTCGACAGAGCCTACAATGAGCAGTTCTTC
CTSFDRAYNEQFF
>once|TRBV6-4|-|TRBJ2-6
TGTGCCAGCAGTTACTTTCTCTCTGGGGCCAACGTCCTGACTTTC
CASSYFLSGANVLTF
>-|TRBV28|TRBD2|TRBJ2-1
TGTGCCAGCAGTCGCCGGACTAGCGGGAGTAGCGATGAGCAGTTCTTC
CASSRRTSGSSDEQFF
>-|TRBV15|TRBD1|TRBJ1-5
TGTGCCACCAGCAGGGCGGGACAGGCTAACAATCAGCCCCAGCATTTT
CATSRAGQANNQPQHF
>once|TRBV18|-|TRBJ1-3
TGTGCCAGCTCACCTGCCCTAGACAACTCTGGAAACACCATATATTTT
CASSPALDNSGNTIYF
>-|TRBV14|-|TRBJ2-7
TGTGCCAGCAGCCAAGATGGCAGATACTACGAGCAGTACTTC
CASSQDGRYYEQYF
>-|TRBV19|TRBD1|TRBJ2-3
TGTGCCAGTAGCCCCGGACAGGTCACAGATACGCAGTATTTT
CASSPGQVTDTQYF
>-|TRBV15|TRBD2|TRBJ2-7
TGTGCCACCAGCGAGGGGACTAGCGGAGTCTACGAGCAGTACTTC
CATSEGTSGVYEQYF
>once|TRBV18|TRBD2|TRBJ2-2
TGTGCCAGCTCACAGTTGGAGCTAGCGGGACCGAACACCGGGGAGCTGTTTTTT
CASSQLELAGPNTGELFF
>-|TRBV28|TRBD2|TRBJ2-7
TGTGCCAGCACGGGAGGGCCGAGGGAGCAGTACTTC
CASTGGPREQYF
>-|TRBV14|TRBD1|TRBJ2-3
TGTGCCAGCAGCCAAGATGGGGGCAGGGGGCAAGATACGCAGTATTTT
CASSQDGGRGQDTQYF
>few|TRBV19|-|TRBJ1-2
TGTGCCAGTAGTATAGTAGGGGCTGACTATGGCTACACCTTC
CASSIVGADYGYTF
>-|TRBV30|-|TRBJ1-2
TGTGCGGGAGGGGTCGATAACTATGGCTACACCTTC
CAGGVDNYGYTF